These 24 T cell receptor beta chains were sequenced from one sample in a study of CD8 T cells in Susac syndrome. RNA in amounts of roughly 0.45 to 1 ug was reverse transcribed with random hexamers. MiXCR, applied by TCRdb to the immunoSEQ multiplex PCR reads, yields one record per CDR3 protein. Of about 180,000 distinct CDR3 sequences listed, over 90% are singletons. Material: CD4+ T cells from PBMCs. These receptors originate from a human donor with Susac syndrome.

This chain connects TRBV7-2 to TRBJ2-7; 7 bases fit TRBD2. The CDR3 has 13 residues. Unmatched junction bases numbered 6, after V lost 5 bases and J lost 5 bases. Per the germline V gene, CDR1 is SGHTA and CDR2 is FQGNSA. CDR3 bases: TGTGCCAGCAGCGTACCCCGGGGGGACGAGCAGTACTTC. Protein sequence: CASSVPRGDEQYF.

This rearrangement joins TRBV19 to TRBJ2-2, with D possibly matching TRBD2 (6 bases). Trimming took off 3 bases at V and 0 bases at J, with 8 bases between the two ends. The germline gives CDR1 LNHDA, CDR2 SQIVND (reference sequence). The CDR3 is 15 amino acids. The CDR3 region has the DNA TGTGCCAGTAGTATTGGGACTGCGAACACCGGGGAGCTGTTTTTT. Translated: CASSIGTANTGELFF.

The chain carries TRBV9 and TRBJ1-3; D gene ambiguous. The germline V gene has CDR1 SGDLS and CDR2 YYNGEE. Between the trimmed V and J ends, which lost 2 bases and 3 bases, there was a span of 9 bases. CDR3 size: 14 residues. The CDR3 DNA is TGTGCCAGCAGCGTCGCCGGAAGTGGAAACACCATATATTTT. It specifies CASSVAGSGNTIYF.

The chain has TRBV28 and TRBJ2-7; no firm D call. The germline V and J ends were trimmed by 4 bases and 7 bases, with 8 bases remaining between them. This CDR3 contains 11 residues. Germline V gene data show CDR1 as MDHEN and CDR2 as SYDVKM. The chain's CDR3 is CASSSVWEQYF. The CDR3 DNA sequence: TGTGCCAGCAGTTCTGTCTGGGAGCAGTACTTC.

The rearrangement uses TRBV7-2 and TRBJ2-7; D gene unclear. The CDR3 has 12 residues. The V end lost 5 bases, the J end lost 3 bases, and 8 bases lay between the germline ends. Germline V gene data show CDR1 as SGHTA and CDR2 as FQGNSA. This CDR3 reads CASSAGFYEQYF. The CDR3 bases are TGTGCCAGCAGCGCCGGATTCTACGAGCAGTACTTC.

The chain couples TRBV6-6 to TRBJ1-2; 8 bases match TRBD1. The CDR3 totals 13 residues. Germline V gene lookup returns CDR1 MNHNY and CDR2 SVGAGI (reference sequence). The V segment lost 7 bases and the J segment 4 bases; nucleotides outside the gene matches: 5. This CDR3 reads CASTQQGGYGYTF. Written as DNA, the CDR3 is TGTGCCAGCACCCAACAGGGGGGCTATGGCTACACCTTC.

V usage is TRBV7-2 and J usage is TRBJ2-7; TRBD2 might be the D (6 bases). Germline-derived CDR1 and CDR2 are SGHTA and FQGNSA. The CDR3 loop spans 13 amino acids. Trimming removed 5 bases from V and 2 bases from J, with 10 bases in between. In DNA form, the CDR3 reads TGTGCCAGCAGCGGGACTGAAACCTACGAGCAGTACTTC. As protein: CASSGTETYEQYF. The whole variable domain, filled in from reference TRBV7-2 and TRBJ2-7, reads GAGVSQSPSNKVTEKGKDVELRCDPISGHTALYWYRQSLGQGLEFLIYFQGNSAPDKSGLPSDRFSAERTGGSVSTLTIQRTQQEDSAVYLCASSGTETYEQYFGPGTRLTVT.

This clonotype was recorded only once. This chain links TRBV6-5 with TRBJ2-6, with unresolved D. Germline values: CDR1 MNHEY, CDR2 SVGAGI. V was shortened by 4 bases and J by 0 bases, with 10 bases between the two germline ends. This CDR3 comprises 16 residues. CDR3 DNA sequence: TGTGCCAGCAGTTTGGCAGCATACTCTGGGGCCAACGTCCTGACTTTC. Residues: CASSLAAYSGANVLTF.

J is TRBJ1-3 and V is TRBV28; the D gene is possibly TRBD1 (5 bases). The CDR3 runs 14 residues. CDR1 MDHEN and CDR2 SYDVKM come from the germline V gene. V lost 3 bases and J 6 bases, leaving 12 bases between the germline ends. This CDR3 reads CASSFPSRANTIYF. CDR3 DNA: TGTGCCAGCAGTTTCCCCAGCAGGGCAAACACCATATATTTT.

In nucleotides, the CDR3 is TGTGCCAGCAGCTTAATCGCCGCAGGGGGCGGAGAGACCCAGTACTTC. Protein sequence: CASSLIAAGGGETQYF. This chain uses TRBV11-2 with TRBJ2-5, with 8 bases aligning to TRBD1. Unmatched junction bases numbered 9, after V lost 2 bases and J lost 4 bases. Per the germline V gene, CDR1 is SGHAT and CDR2 is FQNNGV. CDR3 size: 16 residues. Full variable domain (rest looked up from reference TRBV11-2 and TRBJ2-5): EAGVAQSPRYKIIEKRQSVAFWCNPISGHATLYWYQQILGQGPKLLIQFQNNGVVDDSQLPKDRFSAERLKGVDSTLKIQPAKLEDSAVYLCASSLIAAGGGETQYFGPGTRLLVL.

The chain combines TRBV27 with TRBJ1-1, with D perhaps matching TRBD1 (6 bases). The germline gives CDR1 MNHEY, CDR2 SMNVEV (reference sequence). With 6 bases removed from V and 5 bases from J, the gap between germline ends came to 16 bases. The CDR3 totals 14 residues. CDR3 amino acids: CASSQGGGRTEAFF. CDR3 DNA sequence: TGTGCCAGCAGCCAGGGTGGGGGGCGGACTGAAGCTTTCTTT.

This rearrangement joins TRBV14 to TRBJ1-1, with D tentatively TRBD1 (6 bases). Germline CDR1 SGHDN, CDR2 FVKESK. Trimming removed 4 bases from V and 6 bases from J, with 12 bases in between. The length of the CDR3 is 13 residues. This chain's CDR3 is CASSRLQGPEAFF. The CDR3 DNA follows: TGTGCCAGCAGCCGTCTACAGGGACCTGAAGCTTTCTTT.

The J gene is TRBJ1-1, the V gene TRBV30; TRBD1 matches 10 bases. The CDR3 extends over 14 amino acids. The V gene's germline CDR1 is GTSNPN and CDR2 SVGIG (reference sequence). The ends lost 2 bases at V and 3 bases at J; junction bases unmatched: 3. In nucleotides, the CDR3 is TGTGCCTGGAGTCTCGGGACAGGGGACACTGAAGCTTTCTTT. Translating it yields CAWSLGTGDTEAFF.

The chain uses TRBV2 and TRBJ1-1, with a tentative D call TRBD1 (6 bases). V was cut by 9 bases and J by 0 bases, with 8 bases left in between. The CDR3 has 12 amino acids. Per the germline V gene, CDR1 is SNHLY and CDR2 is FYNNEI. For the CDR3, the DNA is TGTGCCAGACAGGGTATGAACACTGAAGCTTTCTTT. Translating it yields CARQGMNTEAFF.

CDR3 nucleotides: TGTGCCAGCAGCTTAGAAAGGATAGTGTCCGAGCAGTTCTTC. Translating gives CASSLERIVSEQFF. This chain joins TRBV11-2 and TRBJ2-1, with D hard to call. Germline V gives CDR1 SGHAT, CDR2 FQNNGV. The CDR3 sequence is 14 residues long. The V and J ends lost 0 bases and 10 bases respectively, with 13 bases between them.

The chain employs TRBV6-1 and TRBJ1-2; 8 nucleotides align to TRBD1. Germline V gives CDR1 MNHNS, CDR2 SASEGT. The CDR3 runs 15 residues. The ends lost 5 bases at V and 0 bases at J; junction bases unmatched: 5. The CDR3 DNA reads TGTGCCAGCAGTACCCGGGACAGGACTAACTATGGCTACACCTTC. Residues: CASSTRDRTNYGYTF.

The rearrangement joins TRBV12-3 or TRBV12-4 to TRBJ1-2, with 8 bases lining up with TRBD1. J lost 12 bases, V lost 5 bases, and 17 bases had no gene match. This CDR3 is built from 15 residues. In DNA form, the CDR3 reads TGTGCCAGCAGTACACGGGACAGGAGGCCGACACTCCACACCTTC. Translating gives CASSTRDRRPTLHTF.

The chain combines TRBV11-2 with TRBJ2-7, with D perhaps TRBD2 (5 bases). Germline values: CDR1 SGHAT, CDR2 FQNNGV. The CDR3 length is 14 residues. With 4 bases removed from V and 5 bases from J, the gap between germline ends came to 15 bases. The CDR3 coding sequence is TGTGCCAGCAGCTCCTCCAGGAGGTCCGACGAGCAGTACTTC. Residues: CASSSSRRSDEQYF.

The V and J genes are TRBV20-1 and TRBJ2-5; 9 bases match TRBD2. With 0 bases clipped from V and 5 bases from J, the junction kept 7 bases outside the gene matches. The CDR3 has 15 residues. CDR1 and CDR2 (germline): DFQATT, SNEGSKA (reference sequence). CDR3 bases: TGCAGTGCTAGAGACACCGGGACTAGCCGTGAGACCCAGTACTTC. Translated, it gives CSARDTGTSRETQYF.

The chain uses TRBV19 and TRBJ2-7; D might be TRBD1 (5 bases). This CDR3 is built from 12 residues. In germline, CDR1 is LNHDA, CDR2 SQIVND (reference sequence). The ends were cut back, 5 bases at V and 5 bases at J, with 10 bases in the middle. The CDR3 sequence: CASSSDSDEQYF. The CDR3 nucleotides are TGTGCCAGTAGTTCAGACAGCGACGAGCAGTACTTC. Using reference TRBV19 and TRBJ2-7 for the parts outside the CDR3, the full variable domain is DGGITQSPKYLFRKEGQNVTLSCEQNLNHDAMYWYRQDPGQGLRLIYYSQIVNDFQKGDIAEGYSVSREKKESFPLTVTSAQKNPTAFYLCASSSDSDEQYFGPGTRLTVT.

The DNA for the CDR3 is TGTGCCAGCAGCGAAGACAGCTACATGAACACTGAAGCTTTCTTT. It yields the protein CASSEDSYMNTEAFF. This chain links TRBV9 with TRBJ1-1; D is possibly TRBD1 (5 bases). V dropped 3 bases and J dropped 0 bases, with 12 bases sitting between them. Germline CDR1 is SGDLS and CDR2 is YYNGEE. The CDR3 totals 15 residues.

The chain has TRBV20-1 and TRBJ2-1; 8 nucleotides line up with TRBD2. Germline loops: CDR1 DFQATT, CDR2 SNEGSKA (reference sequence). Trimming at V came to 7 bases and at J to 4 bases, leaving 6 bases not matched to a gene. The CDR3 covers 13 residues. CDR3 sequence (DNA): TGCAGTGGAACTACTAGCGGTTACAATGAGCAGTTCTTC. Amino acid sequence: CSGTTSGYNEQFF.

V usage is TRBV6-1 and J usage is TRBJ2-2; perhaps TRBD1 as D (6 bases). CDR1 and CDR2 (germline): MNHNS, SASEGT. This CDR3 is 15 amino acids long. The V gene lost 6 bases and the J gene lost 6 bases, with 17 bases spanning the gap. Written as DNA, the CDR3 is TGTGCCAGCAGAACCATGAGACAGGCCTCCGGGGAGCTGTTTTTT. It codes for CASRTMRQASGELFF.

The chain uses TRBV12-3 or TRBV12-4 and TRBJ1-6; TRBD1 might be the D (5 bases). The V and J ends lost 7 bases and 7 bases respectively, with 11 bases between them. This CDR3 region has 13 residues. In nucleotides, the CDR3 is TGTGCCAGCACCCAGCGGGGGAATTCACCCCTCCACTTT. It encodes CASTQRGNSPLHF.